These 26 T cell receptor beta chains share one sample of origin, sequenced in a study of T cell responses to AZD1222 COVID-19 vaccine. Sequencing was performed with immunoSEQ multiplex PCR; in TCRdb, only in-frame clones are kept and a portion is missing. The sample holds roughly 150,000 clones; 90% to 95% are singletons and the top ten take roughly 1.3%. The sample was peripheral blood, taken 28 days after the second AZD1222 dose. These receptors originate from an adult who received the AZD1222 COVID-19 vaccine.

The chain is built from TRBV6-5 and TRBJ1-1; D uncertain. The CDR3 is 16 residues long. V was cut by 0 bases and J by 1 base, with 12 bases left in between. CDR1 and CDR2 (germline): MNHEY, SVGAGI. The CDR3 is CASSYSTNIGNTEAFF. In DNA form, the CDR3 reads TGTGCCAGCAGTTACTCCACAAACATAGGGAACACTGAAGCTTTCTTT.

CDR3 sequence: CASSPPLAIRSNEQFF. The DNA of the CDR3 is TGTGCCAGCTCACCCCCCCTAGCTATCCGAAGTAATGAGCAGTTCTTC. The chain carries TRBV18 and TRBJ2-1; maybe TRBD2 (5 bases). The CDR3 contains 16 residues. The V end was cut by 3 bases, the J end by 7 bases, with 19 bases between. CDR1 and CDR2 from the germline V gene are KGHSH and LQKENI.

The chain links TRBV5-1 to TRBJ2-5; 9 nucleotides line up with TRBD1. Germline V gives CDR1 SGHRS, CDR2 YFSETQ. The CDR3 is made up of 15 amino acids. V shed 4 bases and J 5 bases; nucleotides not matched to a gene: 9. CDR3 residues: CASSRYRGQGETQYF. The CDR3 nucleotides read TGCGCCAGCAGCAGGTACAGGGGGCAAGGGGAGACCCAGTACTTC. Complete variable domain (other parts from reference TRBV5-1 and TRBJ2-5): KAGVTQTPRYLIKTRGQQVTLSCSPISGHRSVSWYQQTPGQGLQFLFEYFSETQRNKGNFPGRFSGRQFSNSRSEMNVSTLELGDSALYLCASSRYRGQGETQYFGPGTRLLVL.

The rearrangement links TRBV5-6 to TRBJ1-1; TRBD1 agrees at 8 bases. J lost 6 bases, V lost 2 bases, and 6 bases had no gene match. Per the germline V gene, CDR1 is SGHDT and CDR2 is YYEEEE. The CDR3 is 14 residues long. The CDR3 DNA reads as TGTGCCAGCAGCTTTCCGGGACAGGTCTCTGAAGCTTTCTTT. It codes for CASSFPGQVSEAFF. Full variable domain (rest looked up from reference TRBV5-6 and TRBJ1-1): DAGVTQSPTHLIKTRGQQVTLRCSPKSGHDTVSWYQQALGQGPQFIFQYYEEEERQRGNFPDRFSGHQFPNYSSELNVNALLLGDSALYLCASSFPGQVSEAFFGQGTRLTVV.

V and J are TRBV5-1 and TRBJ1-4, with a tentative D call TRBD1 (5 bases). Trimming left V 0 bases short and J 8 bases short, with 14 bases between. The CDR3 is 15 residues long. Germline V gene lookup returns CDR1 SGHRS and CDR2 YFSETQ. Here the CDR3 reads CASSLVEGTEEKLFF. DNA for the CDR3: TGCGCCAGCAGCTTGGTAGAAGGGACGGAGGAAAAACTGTTTTTT.

The chain links TRBV2 to TRBJ1-5; D is possibly TRBD1 (6 bases). CDR1 is SNHLY, CDR2 FYNNEI, per germline. The CDR3 runs to 14 residues. The V end was cut by 8 bases, the J end by 7 bases, with 18 bases between. CDR3 protein: CASDSTGRDQPQHF. The CDR3 DNA reads TGTGCCAGCGATAGTACAGGGAGGGACCAGCCCCAGCATTTT.

The V call is TRBV15, the J call TRBJ1-1; TRBD1 might be the D (5 bases). V lost 1 base, J lost 3 bases, and 12 bases lay in between. Looked up from germline, CDR1 is LNHNV and CDR2 is YYDKDF (reference sequence). CDR3 size: 15 residues. The CDR3 spells CATSRGGQGDTEAFF. The CDR3 nucleotides are TGTGCCACCAGCAGAGGGGGCCAAGGGGACACTGAAGCTTTCTTT.

V gene TRBV12-5 combines with J gene TRBJ1-6; 7 nucleotides line up with TRBD1. This CDR3 is built from 18 residues. CDR1 is LGHNT, CDR2 FRNRAP, per germline. V shed 6 bases, J shed 0 bases, and the junction held 11 bases outside the gene matches. The CDR3 DNA is TGTGCTAGTGGGCACGGACAGGCGGTCGGCTCCTATAATTCACCCCTCCACTTT. Translating gives CASGHGQAVGSYNSPLHF.

The V gene is TRBV4-3, the J gene TRBJ1-2; D remains unclear. The V gene's germline CDR1 is LGHNA and CDR2 YSLEER. This CDR3 is 15 amino acids long. V lost 0 bases, J lost 4 bases, and 12 bases lay in between. The CDR3 is CASSQDLWVPYGYTF. CDR3 nucleotides: TGCGCCAGCAGCCAAGATCTTTGGGTTCCCTATGGCTACACCTTC.

This chain connects TRBV5-6 to TRBJ2-5, with D perhaps being TRBD1 or TRBD2 (5 bases each). There are 13 residues in the CDR3. The V end was cut by 2 bases, the J end by 3 bases, with 8 bases between. In germline, CDR1 is SGHDT, CDR2 YYEEEE. The CDR3 bases are TGTGCCAGCAGCTTAGGGACCGAAGAGACCCAGTACTTC. It yields the protein CASSLGTEETQYF.

V and J are TRBV10-3 and TRBJ2-1; TRBD2 matches at 11 bases. Trimming removed 6 bases from V and 0 bases from J; junction bases left unmatched: 4. The CDR3 loop spans 16 amino acids. The germline gives CDR1 ENHRY, CDR2 SYGVKD. The CDR3 loop reads CAISGLAGASYNEQFF. The CDR3 DNA reads TGTGCCATCAGCGGACTAGCGGGCGCCTCCTACAATGAGCAGTTCTTC.

This sequence joins TRBV3-1 (or the pseudogene TRBV3-2) and TRBJ1-4, with D hard to call. Germline V gene sequence: CDR1 LGHDT, CDR2 YNNKEL (reference sequence). The V and J ends lost 0 bases and 4 bases respectively, with 9 bases between them. The CDR3 is made up of 15 amino acids. The CDR3 bases are TGTGCCAGCAGCCAAGACCCAGGATATAATGAAAAACTGTTTTTT. This gives the protein CASSQDPGYNEKLFF.

The rearrangement joins TRBV7-9 to TRBJ2-5; 8 bases line up with TRBD2. CDR3 length equals 15 residues. Germline V CDR1 and CDR2: SEHNR, FQNEAQ (reference sequence). With 6 bases clipped from V and 4 bases from J, the junction kept 10 bases outside the gene matches. The CDR3 spells CASRQTGTSGETQYF. The CDR3 DNA is TGTGCCAGCAGGCAGACCGGGACTAGTGGAGAGACCCAGTACTTC.

The chain recombines TRBV18 with TRBJ2-3; D is tentatively TRBD1 or TRBD2 (7 bases each). CDR1 and CDR2 from the germline V gene are KGHSH and LQKENI. V lost 6 bases, J lost 7 bases, and 23 bases lay in between. The CDR3 spans 16 residues. CDR3 sequence: CASSQQGGGQSYTQYF. CDR3 coding DNA: TGTGCCAGCTCTCAACAGGGAGGGGGCCAATCTTATACGCAGTATTTT.

The chain recombines TRBV9 with TRBJ2-3; D not resolved. The ends were cut back, 3 bases at V and 0 bases at J, with 5 bases in the middle. Germline assignment: CDR1 SGDLS and CDR2 YYNGEE. This CDR3 region has 13 residues. CDR3 sequence: CASSARSTDTQYF. The CDR3, as DNA: TGTGCCAGCAGCGCGCGTAGCACAGATACGCAGTATTTT.

This clone was picked up a small number of times. The gene calls are TRBV6-5 and TRBJ2-7, with TRBD1 matching over 8 bases. The J segment lost 1 base and the V segment lost 3 bases, leaving 5 bases of the junction unmatched. Germline V gene data show CDR1 as MNHEY and CDR2 as SVGAGI. This CDR3 has 15 amino acids. CDR3 nucleotide sequence: TGTGCCAGCAGTTATGCGGACAGGGCATCCTACGAGCAGTACTTC. Amino acid sequence: CASSYADRASYEQYF.

The gene calls are TRBV7-2 and TRBJ2-3, with 8 bases identical to TRBD1. CDR1 SGHTA and CDR2 FQGNSA come from the germline V gene. The CDR3 is made up of 15 amino acids. The ends lost 5 bases at V and 6 bases at J; junction bases unmatched: 10. This chain's CDR3 is CASSPTGGPGDTQYF. CDR3 sequence (DNA): TGTGCCAGCAGCCCCACAGGGGGGCCTGGGGATACGCAGTATTTT. Complete variable domain (other parts from reference TRBV7-2 and TRBJ2-3): GAGVSQSPSNKVTEKGKDVELRCDPISGHTALYWYRQSLGQGLEFLIYFQGNSAPDKSGLPSDRFSAERTGGSVSTLTIQRTQQEDSAVYLCASSPTGGPGDTQYFGPGTRLTVL.

This clone was seen a few times. Additional DNA sequences in this sample encode the identical CDR3. CDR3 coding DNA: TGTGCCAGCAGCCGGGGACAGCCCTACGAGCAGTACTTC. Translation: CASSRGQPYEQYF. The chain uses TRBV11-2 and TRBJ2-7, with TRBD1 identical over 7 bases. Germline V gives CDR1 SGHAT, CDR2 FQNNGV. This CDR3 has 13 amino acids. The J segment lost 2 bases and the V segment lost 5 bases, leaving 3 bases of the junction unmatched.

This rearrangement joins TRBV27 to TRBJ2-7; 7 bases line up with TRBD1. Trimming removed 6 bases from V and 4 bases from J; junction bases left unmatched: 6. The length of the CDR3 is 13 residues. CDR1 MNHEY and CDR2 SMNVEV come from the germline V gene (reference sequence). In DNA form, the CDR3 reads TGTGCCAGCAGCCCAGGGACAGATTACGAGCAGTACTTC. Its translation: CASSPGTDYEQYF.

This sequence joins TRBV5-8 and TRBJ1-5, with 9 bases lining up with TRBD1. The junction had 5 bases not matched to a gene; V was cut back by 3 bases and J by 1 base. CDR1 is SGHTS and CDR2 is YDEGEE in the germline V gene. The CDR3 runs 16 residues. The DNA of the CDR3 is TGTGCCAGCAGCTCCAACAGGGGGCGCAGCAATCAGCCCCAGCATTTT. Translation: CASSSNRGRSNQPQHF.

The chain recombines TRBV19 with TRBJ2-6; no firm D call. The ends were cut back, 2 bases at V and 0 bases at J, with 11 bases in the middle. CDR3 length: 17 residues. Germline values: CDR1 LNHDA, CDR2 SQIVND (reference sequence). This CDR3 is CASSIRSPSSGANVLTF. CDR3 bases: TGTGCCAGTAGTATAAGGAGTCCCAGCTCTGGGGCCAACGTCCTGACTTTC.

A word on this clone: Likely a read error: the CDR3 ends without its conserved phenylalanine or tryptophan. No DNA is shown, since the ends of the CDR3 on it are uncertain; the CDR3 is the one TCRdb lists. The chain's CDR3 is CATSRDRQADMVV. The genes are TRBV15 and TRBJ1-5; no check of the table's D call, TRBD1, against the DNA was made. The CDR3 length is 13 residues, termini included. Germline lookup yields CDR1 LNHNV and CDR2 YYDKDF (reference sequence).

J is TRBJ2-5 and V is TRBV7-9, with 11 bases that match TRBD2. The CDR3 sequence is 15 residues long. Germline CDR1 reads SEHNR; CDR2 reads FQNEAQ (reference sequence). V lost 5 bases, J lost 2 bases, and 4 bases stayed unmatched. CDR3 residues: CASSGRTSGQETQYF. CDR3 sequence (DNA): TGTGCCAGCAGCGGGAGGACTAGCGGGCAAGAGACCCAGTACTTC.

The V gene is TRBV7-9, the J gene TRBJ2-7; 10 positions match TRBD2. V dropped 6 bases and J dropped 2; count of bases not matched to a gene: 13. This CDR3 comprises 17 residues. CDR1 and CDR2 (germline): SEHNR, FQNEAQ (reference sequence). In DNA, the CDR3 is TGTGCCAGCAGTACCGGAGCTAGCGGGAGATTCGCCTACGAGCAGTACTTC. Its translation: CASSTGASGRFAYEQYF.

This rearrangement joins TRBV13 to TRBJ1-2; no clear D. V was clipped by 5 bases and J by 4 bases, with 14 bases between them. The length of the CDR3 is 14 residues. Germline CDR1 PRHDT, CDR2 FYEKMQ (reference sequence). As DNA, the CDR3 is TGTGCCAGCAGCCCCGTCGGGCCTCTCTATGGCTACACCTTC. Translation gives CASSPVGPLYGYTF.

The chain combines TRBV29-1 with TRBJ1-2, with TRBD1 matching over 11 bases. The CDR3 loop spans 13 amino acids. V shed 7 bases, J shed 4 bases, and the junction held 5 bases outside the gene matches. Germline CDR1 and CDR2: SQVTM and ANQGSEA. The CDR3 loop is CSDTGQGGYGYTF. The CDR3 nucleotides are TGCAGCGACACGGGACAGGGGGGCTATGGCTACACCTTC.